This record looks at one T cell receptor beta chain sequence and its context. The CDR3 contains 14 residues. V lost 1 base, J lost 6 bases, and 5 bases stayed unmatched. Germline V lookup: CDR1 MGHRA, CDR2 YSYEKL. This specimen belongs to a study of radiotherapy plus CTLA-4 blockade in lung cancer. Sequencing was performed with immunoSEQ multiplex PCR; in TCRdb, only in-frame clones are kept and a portion is missing. The profile shows tens of thousands of clones, 60% to 80% of them singletons. The clonotype comes from a human donor with non-small cell lung cancer whose response to radiotherapy plus ipilimumab could not be evaluated. J is TRBJ2-7 and V is TRBV4-1; TRBD1 matches 8 bases. The sequencing used peripheral blood, collected from a patient treated with radiotherapy plus ipilimumab. This CDR3 reads CASSQGPGGSEQYF. CDR3 sequence (DNA): TGCGCCAGCAGCCAAGGGCCAGGGGGCTCCGAGCAGTACTTC.